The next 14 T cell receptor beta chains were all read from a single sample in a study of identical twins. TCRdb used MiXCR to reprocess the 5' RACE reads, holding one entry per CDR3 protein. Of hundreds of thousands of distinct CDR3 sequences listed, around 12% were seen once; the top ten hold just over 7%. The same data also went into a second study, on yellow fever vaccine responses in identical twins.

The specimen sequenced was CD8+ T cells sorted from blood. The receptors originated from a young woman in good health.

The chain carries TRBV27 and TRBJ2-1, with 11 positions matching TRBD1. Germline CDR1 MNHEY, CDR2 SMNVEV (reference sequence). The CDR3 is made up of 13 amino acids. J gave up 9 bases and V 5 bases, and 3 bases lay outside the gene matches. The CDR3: CASSDGTGGEQFF. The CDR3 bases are TGTGCCAGCAGTGATGGGACAGGGGGTGAGCAGTTCTTC.

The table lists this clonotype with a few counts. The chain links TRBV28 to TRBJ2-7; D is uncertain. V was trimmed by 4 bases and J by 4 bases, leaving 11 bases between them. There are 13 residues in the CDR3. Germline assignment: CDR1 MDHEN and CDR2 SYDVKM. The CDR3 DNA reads TGTGCCAGCAGTTACCCTAGGGATTACGAGCAGTACTTC. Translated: CASSYPRDYEQYF.

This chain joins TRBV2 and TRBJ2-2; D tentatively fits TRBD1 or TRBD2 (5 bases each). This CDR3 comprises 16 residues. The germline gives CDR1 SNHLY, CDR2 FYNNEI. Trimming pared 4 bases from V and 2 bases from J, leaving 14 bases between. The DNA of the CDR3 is TGTGCCAGCAGTGGGATAGGGACCTCCAACACCGGGGAGCTGTTTTTT. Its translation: CASSGIGTSNTGELFF.

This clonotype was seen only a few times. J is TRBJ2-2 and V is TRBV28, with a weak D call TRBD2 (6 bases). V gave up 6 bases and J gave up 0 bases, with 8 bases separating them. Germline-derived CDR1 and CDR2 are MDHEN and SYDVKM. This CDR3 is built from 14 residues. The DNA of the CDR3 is TGTGCCAGCAGGGACTATTCGAACACCGGGGAGCTGTTTTTT. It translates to CASRDYSNTGELFF.

This chain's CDR3 is CASSLGAGRSYEQYF. The CDR3, as DNA: TGTGCCAGCAGTTTAGGGGCAGGACGGTCCTACGAGCAGTACTTC. This chain links TRBV28 with TRBJ2-7; D may be TRBD1 (5 bases). Trimming left V 2 bases short and J 1 base short, with 12 bases between. This CDR3 comprises 15 residues. Germline V gene sequence: CDR1 MDHEN, CDR2 SYDVKM.

CDR3 protein: CASSQEGQWYIQYF. The CDR3 DNA reads TGTGCCAGCAGCCAAGAGGGACAGTGGTACATTCAGTACTTC. The chain has TRBV3-1 and TRBJ2-4; 7 bases map to TRBD1. The CDR3 covers 14 residues. Trimming took 0 bases from V and 8 from J; bases not matched to a gene: 4. Germline lookup yields CDR1 LGHDT and CDR2 YNNKEL (reference sequence). The complete variable domain, with remaining parts taken from reference TRBV3-1 and TRBJ2-4, reads DTAVSQTPKYLVTQMGNDKSIKCEQNLGHDTMYWYKQDSKKFLKIMFSYNNKELIINETVPNRFSPKSPDKAHLNLHINSLELGDSAVYFCASSQEGQWYIQYFGAGTRLSVL.

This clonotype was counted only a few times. The CDR3 loop reads CASSLAYRLAGHHSETQYF. Here the CDR3 DNA reads TGTGCCAGCAGCTTGGCCTATAGACTAGCGGGCCACCATTCGGAGACCCAGTACTTC. This chain uses TRBV5-4 with TRBJ2-5; 10 nucleotides agree with TRBD2. CDR1 and CDR2 (germline): SGHNT, YYREEE (reference sequence). V trimming: 0 bases; J trimming: 5 bases; junction bases outside the gene matches: 16. This CDR3 contains 19 residues.

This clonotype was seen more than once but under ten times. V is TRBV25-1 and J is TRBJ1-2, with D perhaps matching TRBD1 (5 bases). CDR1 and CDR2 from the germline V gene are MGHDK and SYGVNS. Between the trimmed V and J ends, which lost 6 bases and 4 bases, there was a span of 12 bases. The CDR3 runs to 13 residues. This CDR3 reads CASSWRDGYGYTF. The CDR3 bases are TGTGCCAGCAGCTGGAGGGACGGCTATGGCTACACCTTC.

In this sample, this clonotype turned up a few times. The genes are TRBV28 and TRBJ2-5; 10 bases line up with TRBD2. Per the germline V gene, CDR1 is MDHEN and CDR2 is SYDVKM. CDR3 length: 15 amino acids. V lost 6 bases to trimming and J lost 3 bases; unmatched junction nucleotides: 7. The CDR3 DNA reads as TGTGCCAGCAGGATCATACTAGCGGGGAAAGAGACCCAGTACTTC. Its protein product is CASRIILAGKETQYF.

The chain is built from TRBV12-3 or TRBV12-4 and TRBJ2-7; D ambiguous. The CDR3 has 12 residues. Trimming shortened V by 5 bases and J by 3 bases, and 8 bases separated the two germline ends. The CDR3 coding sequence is TGTGCCAGCAGTCCCTCCAACTACGAGCAGTACTTC. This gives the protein CASSPSNYEQYF.

The CDR3 loop is CASSLTQGADEQYF. CDR3 DNA sequence: TGTGCCAGCAGCTTAACACAGGGGGCGGACGAGCAGTACTTC. The chain carries TRBV7-8 and TRBJ2-7; the match to TRBD1 covers 9 bases. The CDR3 has 14 amino acids. J gave up 5 bases and V 2 bases, and 4 bases lay outside the gene matches. Germline CDR1 reads SGHVS; CDR2 reads FQNEAQ.

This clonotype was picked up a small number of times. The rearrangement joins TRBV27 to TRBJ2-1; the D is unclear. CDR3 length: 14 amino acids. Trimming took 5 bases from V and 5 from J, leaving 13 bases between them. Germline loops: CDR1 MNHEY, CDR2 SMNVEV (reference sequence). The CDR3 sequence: CASSPPGNNNEQFF. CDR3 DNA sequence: TGTGCCAGCAGTCCACCGGGCAACAACAATGAGCAGTTCTTC.

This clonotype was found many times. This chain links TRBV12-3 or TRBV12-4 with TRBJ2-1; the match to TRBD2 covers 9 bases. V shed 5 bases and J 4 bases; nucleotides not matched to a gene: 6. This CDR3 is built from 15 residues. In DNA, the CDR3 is TGTGCCAGCAGTCCCCCTAGCGGGGCATACAATGAGCAGTTCTTC. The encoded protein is CASSPPSGAYNEQFF.

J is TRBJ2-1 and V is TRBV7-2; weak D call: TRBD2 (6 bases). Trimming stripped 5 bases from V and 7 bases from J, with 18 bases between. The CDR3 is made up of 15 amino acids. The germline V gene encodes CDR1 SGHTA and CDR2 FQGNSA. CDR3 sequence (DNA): TGTGCCAGCAGCCTCGGGAGCCCCCCGGGGAATGAGCAGTTCTTC. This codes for CASSLGSPPGNEQFF. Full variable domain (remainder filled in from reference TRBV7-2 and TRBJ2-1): GAGVSQSPSNKVTEKGKDVELRCDPISGHTALYWYRQSLGQGLEFLIYFQGNSAPDKSGLPSDRFSAERTGGSVSTLTIQRTQQEDSAVYLCASSLGSPPGNEQFFGPGTRLTVL.